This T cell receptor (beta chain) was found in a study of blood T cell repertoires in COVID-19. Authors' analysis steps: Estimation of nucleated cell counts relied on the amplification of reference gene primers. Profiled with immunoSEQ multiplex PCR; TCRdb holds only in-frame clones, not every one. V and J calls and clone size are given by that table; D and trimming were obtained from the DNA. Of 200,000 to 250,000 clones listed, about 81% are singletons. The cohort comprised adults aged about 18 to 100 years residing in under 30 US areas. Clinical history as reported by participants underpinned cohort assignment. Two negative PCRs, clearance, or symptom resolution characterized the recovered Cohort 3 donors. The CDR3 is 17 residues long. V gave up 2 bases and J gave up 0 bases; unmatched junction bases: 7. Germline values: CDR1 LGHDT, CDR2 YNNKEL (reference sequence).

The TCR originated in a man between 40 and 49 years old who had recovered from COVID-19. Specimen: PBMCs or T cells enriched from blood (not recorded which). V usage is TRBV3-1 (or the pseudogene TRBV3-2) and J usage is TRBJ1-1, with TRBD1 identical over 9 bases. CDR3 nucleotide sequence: TGTGCCAGCAGCCAACACAACAGGGGGCGGATGAACACTGAAGCTTTCTTT. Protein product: CASSQHNRGRMNTEAFF.